This T cell receptor beta chain was documented in a study of blood T cells in healthy people across ages. Alongside a J-beta primer mix, a sample-barcoded 5' primer served in a second PCR lasting roughly 6 to 11 cycles. Every sample produced at least 3 million CDR3-containing paired-end reads. MiXCR, run by TCRdb on the 5' RACE reads, gives a single entry per CDR3 protein. This table holds about 1.6 million distinct CDR3 sequences, about 35% found once. This clonotype appeared once. Its antigen is undetermined. V dropped 3 bases and J dropped 7; count of bases not matched to a gene: 6. This CDR3 is 14 amino acids long. CDR1 LNHNV and CDR2 YYDKDF come from the germline V gene (reference sequence). Study results and limitations: A roughly linear fall in TCR beta diversity per million T cells was seen with increasing age.

The receptor was isolated from a woman in her 30s in good health. The specimen sequenced was blood. This chain joins TRBV15 and TRBJ1-2; 9 bases align to TRBD1. CDR3 sequence: CATSRDLQGAGYTF. The CDR3 DNA reads as TGTGCCACCAGCAGGGACCTACAGGGGGCTGGCTACACCTTC. Filled out from reference TRBV15 and TRBJ1-2, the complete variable domain reads DAMVIQNPRYQVTQFGKPVTLSCSQTLNHNVMYWYQQKSSQAPKLLFHYYDKDFNNEADTPDNFQSRRPNTSFCFLDIRSPGLGDTAMYLCATSRDLQGAGYTFGSGTRLTVV.